What follows describes a single TCR beta chain. These data are taken from a study of patients and donors after allogeneic stem cell transplantation. The CDR3 runs to 14 residues. Trimming pared 2 bases from V and 0 bases from J, leaving 7 bases between. Germline V gene sequence: CDR1 MNHEY, CDR2 SVGAGI. TCRdb re-derived calls from the RT-PCR reads in MiXCR, one entry per CDR3 protein. This table has tens of thousands of distinct CDR3 sequences, 40% to 60% appearing once. The sequence was collected from a human donor who was either an allogeneic HSCT recipient or a stem cell or donor lymphocyte infusion donor (not recorded which). It is not recorded whose cells these are; they may come from a transplant donor. The rearrangement joins TRBV6-5 to TRBJ1-2; D call uncertain. The source material was blood, either unsorted or a sorted T cell fraction (not recorded which). The CDR3, as DNA: TGTGCCAGCAGTTACACGACAACTAACTATGGCTACACCTTC. Translating it yields CASSYTTTNYGYTF.